A selection of T cell receptor beta chains follows, all from one sample in a study of OX40 agonist ivuxolimab in advanced cancers. Assay: immunoSEQ multiplex PCR; the TCRdb copy retains only in-frame clones and omits some. The data hold approximately 40,000 clones, with roughly 82% observed a single time. Source: CD4+ or CD8+ T cells sorted from blood, taken in a trial of the OX40 agonist ivuxolimab. The source of these receptors is an adult with an advanced solid tumor such as melanoma, head and neck, liver or kidney cancer. CDR3s leave out the opening cysteine and the closing phenylalanine or tryptophan.

TRBV5-1,TRBJ2-5,ASSLSIADQETQY
TRBV7-6,TRBJ1-1,ASSDPTGTLNTEAF
TRBV19,TRBJ2-2,ASSIVTGELF
TRBV2,TRBJ1-2,ASTAGYGYT
TRBV6-6,TRBJ1-1,ASSYGGQGMAEAF
TRBV5-6,TRBJ2-5,ASSWASGRETQY
TRBV19,TRBJ2-2,ASSMGLAGDTGELF
TRBV5-8,TRBJ1-1,ASSLGPGRGAGTEAF
TRBV9,TRBJ1-1,ASSVGGFLKNTEAF
TRBV6-4,TRBJ1-5,ASSDSQGPVQPQH
TRBV7-9,TRBJ2-7,ASSQPDRAQYEQY
TRBV5-4,TRBJ1-3,ASSQSAGNTIY
TRBV7-9,TRBJ2-5,ASSLGGVAEQY
TRBV27,TRBJ2-1,ASSHTSYNEQF
TRBV19,TRBJ1-5,ASNLPGRAPNQPQH
TRBV4-3,TRBJ2-1,ASSQDLLQVGIMKQF
TRBV4-1,TRBJ1-2,ASSQGDLYGYT
TRBV5-6,TRBJ2-7,ASSWWWAQRVPSTYEQY
TRBV18,TRBJ1-2,ASSQGFGYT
TRBV23-1,TRBJ2-1,AKGGWVIHNEQF
TRBV5-4,TRBJ1-1,ASSLDHTGTRAF
TRBV30,TRBJ2-5,ALDREEETQY
TRBV6-6,TRBJ2-7,ASSYGRDFYEQY
TRBV10-1,TRBJ2-1,ASSEKLQSSYNEQF
TRBV5-6,TRBJ1-1,ASSFVGTVNPEAF
TRBV10-3,TRBJ2-3,AISESGDTQY
TRBV30,TRBJ2-5,AWTNLAGALETQY
TRBV11-2,TRBJ2-5,ASSFAGGPGKQY
TRBV5-6,TRBJ1-6,ASSLIVGGSYNSPLH
TRBV30,TRBJ2-7,AWRSGGGYEQY